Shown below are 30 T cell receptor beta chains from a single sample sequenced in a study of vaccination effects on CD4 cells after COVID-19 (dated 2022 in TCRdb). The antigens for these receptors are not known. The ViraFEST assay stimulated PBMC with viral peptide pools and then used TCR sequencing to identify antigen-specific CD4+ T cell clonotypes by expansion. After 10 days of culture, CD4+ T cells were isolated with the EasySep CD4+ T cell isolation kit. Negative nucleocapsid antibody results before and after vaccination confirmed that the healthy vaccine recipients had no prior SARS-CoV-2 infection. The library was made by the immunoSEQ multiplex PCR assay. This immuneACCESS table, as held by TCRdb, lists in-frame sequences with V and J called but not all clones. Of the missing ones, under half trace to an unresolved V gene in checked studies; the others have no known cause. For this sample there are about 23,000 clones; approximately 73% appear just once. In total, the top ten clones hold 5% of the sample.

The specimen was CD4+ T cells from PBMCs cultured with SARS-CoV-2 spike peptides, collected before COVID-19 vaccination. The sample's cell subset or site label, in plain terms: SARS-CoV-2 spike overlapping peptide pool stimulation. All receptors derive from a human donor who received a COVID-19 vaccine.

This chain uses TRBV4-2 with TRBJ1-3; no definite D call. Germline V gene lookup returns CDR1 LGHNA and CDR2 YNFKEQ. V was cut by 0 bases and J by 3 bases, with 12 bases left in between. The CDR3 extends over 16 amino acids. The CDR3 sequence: CASSQDKRDLGNTIYF. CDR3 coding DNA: TGTGCCAGCAGCCAAGATAAGCGGGATCTTGGAAACACCATATATTTT.

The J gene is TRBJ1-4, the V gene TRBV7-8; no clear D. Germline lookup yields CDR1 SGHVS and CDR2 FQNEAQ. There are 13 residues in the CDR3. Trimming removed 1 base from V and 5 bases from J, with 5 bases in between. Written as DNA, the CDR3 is TGTGCCAGCAGCTTAGGGCGGAATGAAAAACTGTTTTTT. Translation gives CASSLGRNEKLFF.

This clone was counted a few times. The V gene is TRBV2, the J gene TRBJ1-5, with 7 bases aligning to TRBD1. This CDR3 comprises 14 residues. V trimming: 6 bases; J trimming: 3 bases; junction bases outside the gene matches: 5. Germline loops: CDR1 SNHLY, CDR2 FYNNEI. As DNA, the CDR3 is TGTGCCAGCAGCCGGACAGGCTACAATCAGCCCCAGCATTTT. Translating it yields CASSRTGYNQPQHF.

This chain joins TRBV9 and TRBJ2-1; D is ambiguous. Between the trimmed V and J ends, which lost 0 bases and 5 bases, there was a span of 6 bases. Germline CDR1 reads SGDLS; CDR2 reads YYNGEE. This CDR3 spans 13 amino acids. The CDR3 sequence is CASSVAENNEQFF. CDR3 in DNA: TGTGCCAGCAGCGTAGCTGAAAACAATGAGCAGTTCTTC.

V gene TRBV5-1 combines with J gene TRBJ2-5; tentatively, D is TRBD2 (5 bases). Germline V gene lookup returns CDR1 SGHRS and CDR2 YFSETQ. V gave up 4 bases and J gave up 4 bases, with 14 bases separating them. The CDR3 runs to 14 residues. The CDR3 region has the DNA TGCGCCAGCAGCACCGGACTCCCTCGAGAGACCCAGTACTTC. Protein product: CASSTGLPRETQYF.

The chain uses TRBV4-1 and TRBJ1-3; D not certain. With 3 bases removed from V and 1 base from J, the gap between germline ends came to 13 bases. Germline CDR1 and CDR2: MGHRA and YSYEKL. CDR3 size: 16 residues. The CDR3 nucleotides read TGCGCCAGCAGCCATCAGGACTCGTCGTCTGGAAACACCATATATTTT. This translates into CASSHQDSSSGNTIYF.

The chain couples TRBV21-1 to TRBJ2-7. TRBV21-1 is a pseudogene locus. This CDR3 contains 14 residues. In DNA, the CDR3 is TGTGCCAGCAGCAAAGGGGGGGACATCCACGAGCAGTACTTC. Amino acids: CASSKGGDIHEQYF.

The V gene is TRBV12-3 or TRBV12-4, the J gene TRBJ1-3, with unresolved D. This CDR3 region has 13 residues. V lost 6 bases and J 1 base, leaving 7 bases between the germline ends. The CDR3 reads CASSLYSGNTIYF. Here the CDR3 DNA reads TGTGCCAGCAGCCTCTATTCTGGAAACACCATATATTTT.

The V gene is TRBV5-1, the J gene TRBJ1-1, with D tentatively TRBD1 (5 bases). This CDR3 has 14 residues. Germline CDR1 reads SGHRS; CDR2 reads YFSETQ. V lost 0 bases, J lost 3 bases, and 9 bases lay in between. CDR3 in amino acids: CASSLGGGDTEAFF. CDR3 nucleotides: TGCGCCAGCAGCTTGGGGGGGGGAGACACTGAAGCTTTCTTT.

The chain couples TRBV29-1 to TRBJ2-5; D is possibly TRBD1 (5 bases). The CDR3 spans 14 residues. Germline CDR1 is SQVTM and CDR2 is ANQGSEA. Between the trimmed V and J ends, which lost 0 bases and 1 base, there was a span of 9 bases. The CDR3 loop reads CSVEDGAAQETQYF. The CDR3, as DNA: TGCAGCGTTGAAGATGGGGCAGCCCAAGAGACCCAGTACTTC.

The CDR3 DNA follows: TGTGCCAGCAGTGTCCAGAGCGGGATCGACTACTACTACAATGAGCAGTTCTTC. Translated, it gives CASSVQSGIDYYYNEQFF. The rearrangement links TRBV2 to TRBJ2-1; 7 nucleotides line up with TRBD2. The CDR3 length is 18 residues. V was pared by 4 bases and J by 3 bases, with 15 bases of the junction left unmatched. The V gene's germline CDR1 is SNHLY and CDR2 FYNNEI.

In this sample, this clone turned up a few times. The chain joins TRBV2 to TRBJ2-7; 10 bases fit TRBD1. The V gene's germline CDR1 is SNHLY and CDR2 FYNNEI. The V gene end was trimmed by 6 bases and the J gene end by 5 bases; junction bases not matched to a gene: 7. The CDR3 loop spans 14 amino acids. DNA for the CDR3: TGTGCCAGCAGCGCTGACAGGGGGCTCCACGAGCAGTACTTC. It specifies CASSADRGLHEQYF.

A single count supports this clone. The CDR3 DNA reads TGTGCCATCAGTGAGGGACAGGGAGGAGGCTACACCTTC. It translates to CAISEGQGGGYTF. The gene calls are TRBV10-3 and TRBJ1-2, with TRBD1 matching over 8 bases. CDR1 is ENHRY and CDR2 is SYGVKD in the germline V gene. CDR3 length: 13 amino acids. V lost 2 bases and J lost 8; bases outside the gene matches: 4.

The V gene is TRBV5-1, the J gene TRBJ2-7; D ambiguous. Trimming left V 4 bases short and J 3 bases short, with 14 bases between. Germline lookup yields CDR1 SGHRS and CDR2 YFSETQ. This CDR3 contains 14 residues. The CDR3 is CASSLTSPLYEQYF. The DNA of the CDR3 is TGCGCCAGCAGCCTAACAAGTCCACTCTACGAGCAGTACTTC.

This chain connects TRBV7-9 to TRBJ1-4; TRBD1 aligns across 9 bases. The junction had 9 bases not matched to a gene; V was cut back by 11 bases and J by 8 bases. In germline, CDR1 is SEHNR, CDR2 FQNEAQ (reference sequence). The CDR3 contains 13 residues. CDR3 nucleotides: TGTGCCGGATCACAGGGGGCAAGAGAAAAACTGTTTTTT. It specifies CAGSQGAREKLFF.

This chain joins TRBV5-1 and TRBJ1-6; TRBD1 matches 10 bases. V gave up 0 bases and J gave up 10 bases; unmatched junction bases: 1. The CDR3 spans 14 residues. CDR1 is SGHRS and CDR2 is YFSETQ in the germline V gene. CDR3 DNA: TGCGCCAGCAGCTTGGGGGGACAGGGGTCACCCCTCCACTTT. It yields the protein CASSLGGQGSPLHF.

For the CDR3, the DNA is TGTGCCAGCAGCTTGGTGAGTTGGCGGGACCTTCGAGAAAACACCATATATTTT. The encoded protein is CASSLVSWRDLRENTIYF. The genes are TRBV5-5 and TRBJ1-3, with D tentatively TRBD1 (5 bases). The germline gives CDR1 SGHKS, CDR2 YYEKEE (reference sequence). The CDR3 length is 18 residues. V lost 0 bases, J lost 6 bases, and 22 bases lay in between.

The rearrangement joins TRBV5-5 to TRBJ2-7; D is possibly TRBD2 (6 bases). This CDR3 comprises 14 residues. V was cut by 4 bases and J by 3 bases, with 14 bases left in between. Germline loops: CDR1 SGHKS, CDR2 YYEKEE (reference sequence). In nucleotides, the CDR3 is TGTGCCAGCAGCGCGGGACGGGGCATCTACGAGCAGTACTTC. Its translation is CASSAGRGIYEQYF.

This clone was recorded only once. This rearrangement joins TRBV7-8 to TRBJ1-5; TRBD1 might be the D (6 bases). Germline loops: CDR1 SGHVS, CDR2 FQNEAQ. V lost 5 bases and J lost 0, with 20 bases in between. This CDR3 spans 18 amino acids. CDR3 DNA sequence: TGTGCCAGCAGCCCAAGGGGGACAACGATATTTAGCAATCAGCCCCAGCATTTT. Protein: CASSPRGTTIFSNQPQHF.

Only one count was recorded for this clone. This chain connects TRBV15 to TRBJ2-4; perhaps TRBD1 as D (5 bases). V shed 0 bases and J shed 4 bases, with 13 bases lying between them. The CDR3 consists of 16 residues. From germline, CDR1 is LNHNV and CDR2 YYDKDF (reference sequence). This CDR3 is CATSRDADTRKNIQYF. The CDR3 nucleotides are TGTGCCACCAGCAGAGATGCGGACACAAGGAAAAACATTCAGTACTTC.

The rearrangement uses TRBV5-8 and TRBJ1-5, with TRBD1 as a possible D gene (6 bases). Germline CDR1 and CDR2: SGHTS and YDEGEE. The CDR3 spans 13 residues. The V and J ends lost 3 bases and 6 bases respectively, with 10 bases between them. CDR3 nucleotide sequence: TGTGCCAGCAGCTCTGACAGGTTTCAGCCCCAGCATTTT. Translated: CASSSDRFQPQHF.

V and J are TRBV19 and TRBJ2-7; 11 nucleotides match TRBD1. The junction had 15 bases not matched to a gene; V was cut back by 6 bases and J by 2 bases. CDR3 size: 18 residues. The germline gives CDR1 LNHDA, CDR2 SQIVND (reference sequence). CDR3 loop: CASSGRSSGTGGAYEQYF. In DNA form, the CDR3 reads TGTGCCAGTAGCGGACGATCGTCCGGGACAGGGGGAGCCTACGAGCAGTACTTC.

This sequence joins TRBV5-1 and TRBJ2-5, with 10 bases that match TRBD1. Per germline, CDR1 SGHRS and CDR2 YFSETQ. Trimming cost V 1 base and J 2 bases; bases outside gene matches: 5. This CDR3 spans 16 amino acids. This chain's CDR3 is CASSLLGTGEQETQYF. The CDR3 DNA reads TGCGCCAGCAGCTTGTTGGGGACAGGGGAGCAAGAGACCCAGTACTTC.

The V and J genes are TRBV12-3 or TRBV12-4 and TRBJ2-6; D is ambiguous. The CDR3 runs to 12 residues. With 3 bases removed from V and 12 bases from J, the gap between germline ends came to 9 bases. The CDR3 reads CASSFDRTVLTF. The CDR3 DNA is TGTGCCAGCAGTTTTGATCGGACCGTCCTGACTTTC.

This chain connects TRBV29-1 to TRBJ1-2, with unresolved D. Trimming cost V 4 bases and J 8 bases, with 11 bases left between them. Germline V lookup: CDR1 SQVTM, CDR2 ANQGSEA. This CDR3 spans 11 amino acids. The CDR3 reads CSVAGVVGYTF. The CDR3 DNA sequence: TGCAGCGTTGCAGGTGTTGTCGGCTACACCTTC. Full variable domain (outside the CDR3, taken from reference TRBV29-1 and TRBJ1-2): SAVISQKPSRDICQRGTSLTIQCQVDSQVTMMFWYRQQPGQSLTLIATANQGSEATYESGFVIDKFPISRPNLTFSTLTVSNMSPEDSSIYLCSVAGVVGYTFGSGTRLTVV.

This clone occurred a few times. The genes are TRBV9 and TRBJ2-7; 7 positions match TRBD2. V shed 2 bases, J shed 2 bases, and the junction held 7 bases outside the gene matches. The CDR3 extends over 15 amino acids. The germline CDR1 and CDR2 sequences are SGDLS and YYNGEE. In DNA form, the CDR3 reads TGTGCCAGCAGCGTCGGGACTACCCCCACCTACGAGCAGTACTTC. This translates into CASSVGTTPTYEQYF.

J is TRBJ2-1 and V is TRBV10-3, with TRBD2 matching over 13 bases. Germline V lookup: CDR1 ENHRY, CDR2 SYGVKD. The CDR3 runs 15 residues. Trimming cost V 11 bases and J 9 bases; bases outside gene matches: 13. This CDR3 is CAVRDVGLAGFEQFF. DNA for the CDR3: TGTGCCGTCCGAGATGTGGGACTAGCGGGGTTTGAGCAGTTCTTC.

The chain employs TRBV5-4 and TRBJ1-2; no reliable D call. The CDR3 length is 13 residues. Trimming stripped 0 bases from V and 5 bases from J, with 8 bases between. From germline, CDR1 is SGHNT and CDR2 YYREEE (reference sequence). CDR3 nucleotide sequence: TGTGCCAGCAGCTTGGCAGGACCGTATGGCTACACCTTC. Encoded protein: CASSLAGPYGYTF.

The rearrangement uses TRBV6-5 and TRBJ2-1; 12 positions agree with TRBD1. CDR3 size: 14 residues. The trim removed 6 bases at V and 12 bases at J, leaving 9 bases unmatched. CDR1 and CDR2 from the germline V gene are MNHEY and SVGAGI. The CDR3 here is CASSTGTGGTWQFF. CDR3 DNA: TGTGCCAGCAGCACCGGGACAGGGGGCACTTGGCAGTTCTTC.

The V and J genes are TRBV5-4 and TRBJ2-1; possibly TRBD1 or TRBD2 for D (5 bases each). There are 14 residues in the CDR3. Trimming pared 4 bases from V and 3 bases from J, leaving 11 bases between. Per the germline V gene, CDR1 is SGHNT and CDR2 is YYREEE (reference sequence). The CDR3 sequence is CASSDGAGYNEQFF. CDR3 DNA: TGTGCCAGCAGCGATGGGGCGGGCTACAATGAGCAGTTCTTC.